This TCR beta chain was captured by sequencing in a study of blood T cell repertoires in COVID-19. Study information: Sites in the United States, Italy and Spain provided acute and convalescent COVID-19 samples. The cDNA or gDNA used as material had been derived from T cells, B-cell-depleted T cells, or PBMCs.

In the authors' workflow: Estimation of nucleated cell counts was performed using reference gene primer amplification. Assay used: immunoSEQ multiplex PCR; TCRdb lists only in-frame clones, some missing. From that table come the V and J calls and clone size; the DNA was used to work out D and trimming. The profile shows under 80,000 clones, 80% to 90% of them singletons. Deletions cut 4 bases from V and 5 bases from J, with 7 bases between. Per germline, CDR1 MNHEY and CDR2 SMNVEV (reference sequence). The length of the CDR3 is 12 residues. This clone appeared a few times. J is TRBJ2-3 and V is TRBV27; D uncertain. The specimen sequenced was peripheral blood. This clonotype originated in a woman over 75 with active COVID-19. In DNA, the CDR3 is TGTGCCAGCAGTTCAACCAGAGATACGCAGTATTTT. Translating it yields CASSSTRDTQYF.